These T cell receptor beta chains were read from a single sample in a study of radiotherapy plus CTLA-4 blockade in lung cancer. Clones were sequenced by immunoSEQ multiplex PCR, and TCRdb holds only the in-frame ones, with some missing. The sample lists some 50,000 clones, roughly 86% seen once, with around 4.9% in the top ten. The sample here was peripheral blood, taken from a patient treated with radiotherapy plus ipilimumab. These receptors all stem from a human donor with non-small cell lung cancer whose response to radiotherapy plus ipilimumab could not be evaluated. Each CDR3 is given with its conserved first and last residue. Each record gives: V gene, clone size, J gene, D gene, CDR3 protein, CDR3 DNA. D genes are given only for firm matches. Clone size is stated in some rows and not others, as once, few, many or a class when expanded.

v_gene: TRBV15; abundance: -; j_gene: TRBJ2-3; d_gene: -; CDR3aa: CATSRVRLAADTQYF; CDR3nt: TGTGCCACCAGCAGAGTTAGGCTAGCCGCAGATACGCAGTATTTT
v_gene: TRBV6-5; abundance: once; j_gene: TRBJ2-2; d_gene: TRBD1; CDR3aa: CASSSRTGATGELFF; CDR3nt: TGTGCCAGCAGTTCACGGACAGGGGCGACCGGGGAGCTGTTTTTT
v_gene: TRBV7-2; abundance: -; j_gene: TRBJ1-4; d_gene: TRBD1; CDR3aa: CASSNWRGGQNEKLFF; CDR3nt: TGTGCCAGCAGCAACTGGCGGGGGGGACAGAATGAAAAACTGTTTTTT
v_gene: TRBV20-1; abundance: -; j_gene: TRBJ2-7; d_gene: -; CDR3aa: CSAPRSYEQYF; CDR3nt: TGCAGTGCACCCAGGTCCTACGAGCAGTACTTC
v_gene: TRBV7-9; abundance: -; j_gene: TRBJ1-2; d_gene: -; CDR3aa: CASSLRNRDTNYGYTF; CDR3nt: TGTGCCAGCAGCTTAAGGAACCGGGACACAAACTATGGCTACACCTTC
v_gene: TRBV4-3; abundance: -; j_gene: TRBJ2-6; d_gene: -; CDR3aa: CASSQDDPGRVSGANVLTF; CDR3nt: TGCGCCAGCAGCCAAGATGACCCGGGCAGGGTCTCTGGGGCCAACGTCCTGACTTTC
v_gene: TRBV4-3; abundance: -; j_gene: TRBJ1-4; d_gene: -; CDR3aa: CASSQDKRARDEKLFF; CDR3nt: TGCGCCAGCAGCCAAGATAAGCGTGCGAGGGATGAAAAACTGTTTTTT
v_gene: TRBV6-6; abundance: once; j_gene: TRBJ1-2; d_gene: -; CDR3aa: CASSTSQGTTNYGYTF; CDR3nt: TGTGCCAGCAGCACATCTCAGGGGACCACTAACTATGGCTACACCTTC
v_gene: TRBV19; abundance: -; j_gene: TRBJ2-7; d_gene: TRBD1; CDR3aa: CASSIRQGLGEQYF; CDR3nt: TGTGCCAGTAGTATACGACAGGGCCTCGGGGAGCAGTACTTC
v_gene: TRBV7-2; abundance: few; j_gene: TRBJ2-3; d_gene: -; CDR3aa: CASSPRSRAPDTQYF; CDR3nt: TGTGCCAGCAGCCCCCGGTCCAGGGCACCAGATACGCAGTATTTT
v_gene: TRBV28; abundance: few; j_gene: TRBJ1-2; d_gene: -; CDR3aa: CASSLGQGRYYGYTF; CDR3nt: TGTGCCAGCAGTTTAGGGCAGGGGCGTTATTATGGCTACACCTTC
v_gene: TRBV5-1; abundance: -; j_gene: TRBJ1-1; d_gene: -; CDR3aa: CASSLDPGNTEAFF; CDR3nt: TGCGCCAGCAGCTTGGATCCAGGGAACACTGAAGCTTTCTTT
v_gene: TRBV6-1; abundance: few; j_gene: TRBJ2-3; d_gene: -; CDR3aa: CASSDRFTDTQYF; CDR3nt: TGTGCCAGCAGTGACAGGTTCACAGATACGCAGTATTTT
v_gene: TRBV6-5; abundance: -; j_gene: TRBJ1-2; d_gene: -; CDR3aa: CASRGLSGNRDGYTF; CDR3nt: TGTGCCAGCAGAGGGCTTTCCGGGAATCGCGATGGCTACACCTTC
v_gene: TRBV9; abundance: once; j_gene: TRBJ2-1; d_gene: TRBD1; CDR3aa: CASSAVDRGRGSEQFF; CDR3nt: TGTGCCAGCAGCGCAGTGGACAGGGGGCGAGGAAGTGAGCAGTTCTTC